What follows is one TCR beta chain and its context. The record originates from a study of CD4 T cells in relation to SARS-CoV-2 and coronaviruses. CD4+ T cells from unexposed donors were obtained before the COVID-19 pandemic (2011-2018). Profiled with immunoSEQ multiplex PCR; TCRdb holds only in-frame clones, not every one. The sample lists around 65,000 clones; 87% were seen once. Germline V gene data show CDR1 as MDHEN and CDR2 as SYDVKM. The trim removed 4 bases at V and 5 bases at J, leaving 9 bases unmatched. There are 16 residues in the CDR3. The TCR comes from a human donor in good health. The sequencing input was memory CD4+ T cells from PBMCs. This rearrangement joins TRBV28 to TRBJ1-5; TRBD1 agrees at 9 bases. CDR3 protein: CASSSTGTGRDQPQHF. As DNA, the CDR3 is TGTGCCAGCAGTTCAACCGGGACAGGGCGGGATCAGCCCCAGCATTTT.